Shown below are 22 T cell receptor beta chains from a single sample sequenced in a study of T-cell reconstitution after alpha-beta-depleted transplantation in children. Unique molecular identifiers were incorporated into the prepared TCRbeta library. TCRdb independently ran MiXCR on the PCR reads; one entry per CDR3 protein. The profile covers fewer than 450,000 distinct CDR3 sequences, with about 16% appearing a single time and roughly two fifths taken by the ten largest. This sample comprised PBMCs, mostly from graft donor cells, obtained 360 days after TCRalphabeta/CD19-depleted stem cell transplant. The receptors originated from a male patient aged 2-15 years who had a stem cell transplant for acute lymphoblastic leukemia, so the T cells may come from the graft donor.

The chain carries TRBV4-2 and TRBJ2-7; TRBD2 matches at 12 bases. The V and J ends lost 0 bases and 6 bases, in that order; junction bases with no gene match: 9. The CDR3 consists of 17 residues. Germline-derived CDR1 and CDR2 are LGHNA and YNFKEQ. The CDR3 is CASSQETRLAGGAEQYF. CDR3 DNA sequence: TGTGCCAGCAGCCAAGAAACGCGGCTAGCGGGAGGGGCCGAGCAGTACTTC.

This clonotype was counted a few times. The J gene is TRBJ2-2, the V gene TRBV4-1; no firm D call. This CDR3 has 15 amino acids. The V end lost 6 bases, the J end lost 3 bases, and 14 bases lay between the germline ends. Germline V gene lookup returns CDR1 MGHRA and CDR2 YSYEKL. CDR3 loop: CASSPTASHTGELFF. For the CDR3, the DNA is TGCGCCAGCAGTCCTACAGCAAGTCACACCGGGGAGCTGTTTTTT.

This clonotype was recorded a few times. The chain uses TRBV7-8 and TRBJ2-2; either TRBD1 or TRBD2 may supply D (5 bases each). Per the germline V gene, CDR1 is SGHVS and CDR2 is FQNEAQ. The CDR3 extends over 20 amino acids. Trimming removed 3 bases at V and 4 bases at J, with 27 bases between. Written as DNA, the CDR3 is TGTGCCAGCAGCTTGCGATGGGACCCGGCTCCCTATCCCCTCACCGGGGAGCTGTTTTTT. This gives the protein CASSLRWDPAPYPLTGELFF.

This clonotype was observed a handful of times. The J gene is TRBJ2-1, the V gene TRBV5-1; 7 bases fit TRBD1. V was pared by 4 bases and J by 0 bases, with 7 bases of the junction left unmatched. Germline V CDR1 and CDR2: SGHRS, YFSETQ. The CDR3 covers 16 residues. CDR3 nucleotides: TGCGCCAGCAGCACCCTACAGGGGAGCTCCTACAATGAGCAGTTCTTC. Protein: CASSTLQGSSYNEQFF.

This clonotype was seen ten or more times. The chain carries TRBV12-3 or TRBV12-4 and TRBJ1-1; D unclear. Trimming pared 3 bases from V and 4 bases from J, leaving 15 bases between. The CDR3 contains 15 residues. The CDR3: CASSFRFLRATEAFF. The CDR3 nucleotides read TGTGCCAGCAGTTTTAGGTTCCTCCGTGCCACTGAAGCTTTCTTT.

This clonotype occurred a few times. J is TRBJ1-2 and V is TRBV5-1; D perhaps matches TRBD1 (5 bases). The V end was cut by 1 base, the J end by 4 bases, with 23 bases between. CDR3 length equals 18 residues. Germline V CDR1 and CDR2: SGHRS, YFSETQ. CDR3 loop: CASSLIFSVAGWGYGYTF. The CDR3 coding sequence is TGCGCCAGCAGCTTGATCTTTTCGGTCGCAGGGTGGGGCTATGGCTACACCTTC. The full variable domain, completed using reference TRBV5-1 and TRBJ1-2, is KAGVTQTPRYLIKTRGQQVTLSCSPISGHRSVSWYQQTPGQGLQFLFEYFSETQRNKGNFPGRFSGRQFSNSRSEMNVSTLELGDSALYLCASSLIFSVAGWGYGYTFGSGTRLTVV.

This clonotype was observed many times. V and J are TRBV14 and TRBJ2-1, with D perhaps TRBD1 (5 bases). CDR1 is SGHDN and CDR2 is FVKESK in the germline V gene. V lost 7 bases and J lost 3, with 13 bases in between. The CDR3 covers 14 residues. The CDR3 DNA sequence: TGTGCCAGCACCCTAGGGGCCAGCTACAATGAGCAGTTCTTC. Translated, it gives CASTLGASYNEQFF.

The chain carries TRBV4-2 and TRBJ1-5; D is ambiguous. Trimming left V 0 bases short and J 3 bases short, with 9 bases between. The CDR3 extends over 15 amino acids. CDR1 and CDR2 from the germline V gene are LGHNA and YNFKEQ. The DNA for the CDR3 is TGTGCCAGCAGCCAAGAAGGGCGGCTCAATCAGCCCCAGCATTTT. Its translation is CASSQEGRLNQPQHF.

The chain links TRBV6-1 to TRBJ2-1; tentative D call: TRBD2 (5 bases). CDR1 and CDR2 from the germline V gene are MNHNS and SASEGT. Trimming removed 6 bases at V and 4 bases at J, with 16 bases between. This CDR3 comprises 15 residues. The CDR3 loop is CASRLGLSPYNEQFF. The DNA of the CDR3 is TGTGCCAGCAGACTTGGACTTAGCCCTTACAATGAGCAGTTCTTC.

There are many counts of this clonotype. The rearrangement joins TRBV28 to TRBJ2-7; the match to TRBD1 covers 10 bases. Germline V CDR1 and CDR2: MDHEN, SYDVKM. There are 15 residues in the CDR3. V lost 1 base, J lost 6 bases, and 6 bases stayed unmatched. The CDR3 reads CASSLSGTGVLEQYF. The CDR3, as DNA: TGTGCCAGCAGTTTATCCGGGACAGGGGTCCTCGAGCAGTACTTC. The complete variable domain, with remaining parts taken from reference TRBV28 and TRBJ2-7, reads DVKVTQSSRYLVKRTGEKVFLECVQDMDHENMFWYRQDPGLGLRLIYFSYDVKMKEKGDIPEGYSVSREKKERFSLILESASTNQTSMYLCASSLSGTGVLEQYFGPGTRLTVT.

This clonotype was seen repeatedly, ten times or more. The chain couples TRBV15 to TRBJ1-3; D unclear. The germline V gene has CDR1 LNHNV and CDR2 YYDKDF (reference sequence). The CDR3 extends over 13 amino acids. V lost 1 base to trimming and J lost 2 bases, with 3 bases between them. CDR3 residues: CATSRGAGNTIYF. In nucleotides, the CDR3 is TGTGCCACCAGCAGAGGTGCTGGAAACACCATATATTTT.

This clonotype showed up many times. This chain links TRBV12-3 or TRBV12-4 with TRBJ2-1, with 10 bases aligning to TRBD2. The CDR3 contains 15 residues. Losses at the gene ends were 2 bases for V and 8 bases for J; bases not matched to a gene: 6. The DNA for the CDR3 is TGTGCCAGCAGTTTAAAGGCTAGCGGGAGCGATGAGCAGTTCTTC. Its translation: CASSLKASGSDEQFF.

This clonotype was observed a few times. The CDR3 loop is CATDKRDSYEQYF. CDR3 nucleotide sequence: TGTGCCACCGATAAGCGGGACTCCTACGAGCAGTACTTC. The rearrangement joins TRBV7-9 to TRBJ2-7; 7 bases align to TRBD2. Germline CDR1 is SEHNR and CDR2 is FQNEAQ (reference sequence). The CDR3 totals 13 residues. V was pared by 10 bases and J by 0 bases, with 6 bases of the junction left unmatched.

This clonotype turned up a few times. The gene calls are TRBV29-1 and TRBJ1-4; no definite D call. Trimming took off 8 bases at V and 0 bases at J, with 13 bases between the two ends. The CDR3 totals 14 residues. Germline lookup yields CDR1 SQVTM and CDR2 ANQGSEA. The CDR3, as DNA: TGCAGCTACGCCGACGGACCAACTAATGAAAAACTGTTTTTT. Translating it yields CSYADGPTNEKLFF.

This chain connects TRBV4-3 to TRBJ2-5, with TRBD1 as a possible D gene (6 bases). This CDR3 contains 18 residues. V shed 1 base and J shed 0 bases, with 18 bases lying between them. Germline values: CDR1 LGHNA, CDR2 YSLEER. The CDR3 bases are TGCGCCAGCAGCCAAGGCCACGGACAGCCGAGGTACCAAGAGACCCAGTACTTC. This sequence encodes CASSQGHGQPRYQETQYF.

The chain combines TRBV7-3 with TRBJ2-2, with D possibly matching TRBD2 (6 bases). Germline-derived CDR1 and CDR2 are SGHTA and FQGTGA. V lost 3 bases and J 1 base, leaving 9 bases between the germline ends. This CDR3 is built from 15 residues. This chain's CDR3 is CASSFMRGNTGELFF. DNA for the CDR3: TGTGCCAGCAGCTTTATGCGGGGGAACACCGGGGAGCTGTTTTTT.

The gene calls are TRBV7-8 and TRBJ1-1; TRBD1 matches at 8 bases. Per the germline V gene, CDR1 is SGHVS and CDR2 is FQNEAQ. V lost 4 bases, J lost 5 bases, and 6 bases stayed unmatched. The CDR3 spans 14 residues. CDR3 sequence reads: CASSYRTGRTEAFF. As DNA, the CDR3 is TGTGCCAGCAGCTACCGGACAGGGAGGACTGAAGCTTTCTTT.

The rearrangement uses TRBV3-1 and TRBJ1-2, with D unclear. Trimming took 2 bases from V and 3 from J, leaving 7 bases between them. This CDR3 is built from 13 residues. The germline V gene has CDR1 LGHDT and CDR2 YNNKEL (reference sequence). The CDR3 here is CASSQSPHYGYTF. In DNA, the CDR3 is TGTGCCAGCAGCCAATCCCCTCACTATGGCTACACCTTC.

This clonotype occurred a few times. This chain uses TRBV4-1 with TRBJ1-5; D is possibly TRBD1 (5 bases). V was trimmed by 1 base and J by 2 bases, leaving 15 bases between them. Germline CDR1 MGHRA, CDR2 YSYEKL. The length of the CDR3 is 17 residues. This CDR3 is CASSQVLSRAGNQPQHF. CDR3 in DNA: TGCGCCAGCAGCCAAGTACTATCCAGGGCGGGCAATCAGCCCCAGCATTTT.

The V call is TRBV11-3, the J call TRBJ2-1; 7 nucleotides match TRBD1. CDR3 length: 14 amino acids. The V gene end was trimmed by 4 bases and the J gene end by 2 bases; junction bases not matched to a gene: 2. Germline values: CDR1 SGHNT, CDR2 YENEEA. The CDR3 here is CASSWDSTYNEQFF. The CDR3 DNA follows: TGTGCCAGCAGCTGGGACAGCACCTACAATGAGCAGTTCTTC.

This clonotype was seen more than once but under ten times. V and J are TRBV6-2 or TRBV6-3 and TRBJ2-5, with D possibly TRBD2 on 6 matching bases. The CDR3 runs to 14 residues. The germline V gene has CDR1 MNHEY and CDR2 SVGEGT. Trimming took off 6 bases at V and 1 base at J, with 12 bases between the two ends. CDR3 sequence: CASRYLSGQETQYF. As DNA, the CDR3 is TGTGCCAGCAGGTACCTTAGCGGCCAAGAGACCCAGTACTTC.

The chain uses TRBV7-4 and TRBJ2-7; the D gene is possibly TRBD1 (6 bases). V lost 6 bases to trimming and J lost 2 bases, with 17 bases between them. Germline CDR1 reads SGHVT; CDR2 reads SQSDAQ. The CDR3 runs to 15 residues. The CDR3 coding sequence is TGTGCCAGCAGGCGCCGGGACAAGGGCCCCTACGAGCAGTACTTC. This gives the protein CASRRRDKGPYEQYF.